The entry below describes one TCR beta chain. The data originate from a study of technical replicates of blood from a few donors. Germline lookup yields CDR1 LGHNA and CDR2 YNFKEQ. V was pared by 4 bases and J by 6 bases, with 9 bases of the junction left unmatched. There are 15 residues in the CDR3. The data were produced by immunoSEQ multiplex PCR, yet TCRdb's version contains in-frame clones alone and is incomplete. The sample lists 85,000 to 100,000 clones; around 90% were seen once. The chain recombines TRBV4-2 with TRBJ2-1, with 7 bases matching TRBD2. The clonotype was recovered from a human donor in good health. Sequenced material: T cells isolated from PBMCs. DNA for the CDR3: TGTGCCAGCAGCCCGGATTGGGGGAGGGCCAATGAGCAGTTCTTC. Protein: CASSPDWGRANEQFF.